Listed here are 17 T cell receptor beta chains from one sample, sequenced in a study of T cell responses to AZD1222 COVID-19 vaccine. The repertoire was sequenced with immunoSEQ multiplex PCR; TCRdb's copy has only in-frame clones and lacks some. The table has approximately 70,000 clones, roughly 85% seen once. Source: peripheral blood, taken on day 0 of AZD1222 vaccination. Receptors were obtained from an adult in good health.

V and J are TRBV24-1 and TRBJ1-6; 9 positions match TRBD1. J gave up 13 bases and V 3 bases, and 21 bases lay outside the gene matches. Germline CDR1 is KGHDR and CDR2 is SFDVKD. The CDR3 covers 19 residues. The CDR3 sequence: CATSDPLDYRDRVRWPLHF. The CDR3 nucleotides are TGTGCCACCAGTGATCCCCTAGATTACCGGGACAGGGTACGGTGGCCCCTCCACTTT.

V usage is TRBV11-1 and J usage is TRBJ2-6; D is possibly TRBD1 (6 bases). The CDR3 extends over 15 amino acids. The V end lost 4 bases, the J end lost 4 bases, and 11 bases lay between the germline ends. Germline CDR1 SGHAT, CDR2 FQDESV (reference sequence). The CDR3 here is CASSYRVSGANVLTF. CDR3 in DNA: TGTGCCAGCAGCTACAGGGTTTCCGGGGCCAACGTCCTGACTTTC.

This rearrangement joins TRBV6-6 to TRBJ1-1; the D is unclear. Looked up from germline, CDR1 is MNHNY and CDR2 is SVGAGI (reference sequence). The CDR3 sequence is 11 residues long. V dropped 10 bases and J dropped 1 base, with 7 bases sitting between them. The DNA of the CDR3 is TGTGCCACCCGACAGAACACTGAAGCTTTCTTT. Amino acid sequence: CATRQNTEAFF.

This clone was detected only once. The rearrangement joins TRBV18 to TRBJ2-1, with 9 bases that match TRBD2. Per the germline V gene, CDR1 is KGHSH and CDR2 is LQKENI. The length of the CDR3 is 16 residues. The V and J ends lost 1 base and 3 bases, in that order; junction bases with no gene match: 4. The DNA of the CDR3 is TGTGCCAGCTCACCACGGGCACTAGCGGGCTACAATGAGCAGTTCTTC. Encoded protein: CASSPRALAGYNEQFF.

This chain joins TRBV18 and TRBJ1-6, with 9 bases lining up with TRBD1. Germline-derived CDR1 and CDR2 are KGHSH and LQKENI. The J segment lost 7 bases and the V segment lost 4 bases, leaving 5 bases of the junction unmatched. This CDR3 is built from 15 residues. CDR3 sequence: CASSQQGATNSPLHF. The CDR3 nucleotides read TGTGCCAGCTCACAACAGGGGGCGACGAATTCACCCCTCCACTTT.

The V and J genes are TRBV6-5 and TRBJ1-1; 7 bases agree with TRBD1. This CDR3 has 16 residues. In germline, CDR1 is MNHEY, CDR2 SVGAGI. J lost 3 bases, V lost 2 bases, and 9 bases had no gene match. CDR3 nucleotide sequence: TGTGCCAGCAGTTACGCCTCGACAGGGAGGCACACTGAAGCTTTCTTT. Translated: CASSYASTGRHTEAFF.

The gene calls are TRBV18 and TRBJ2-6; 7 bases map to TRBD1. Germline CDR1 KGHSH, CDR2 LQKENI. The CDR3 is made up of 19 amino acids. J lost 0 bases, V lost 3 bases, and 11 bases had no gene match. DNA for the CDR3: TGTGCCAGCTCACCGCGGACAGGAGTATTATCCTCTGGGGCCAACGTCCTGACTTTC. Its protein is CASSPRTGVLSSGANVLTF.

The chain joins TRBV3-1 (or the pseudogene TRBV3-2) to TRBJ1-5; TRBD1 agrees at 9 bases. Germline CDR1 reads LGHDT; CDR2 reads YNNKEL (reference sequence). The CDR3 is 17 amino acids. V gave up 3 bases and J gave up 4 bases; unmatched junction bases: 10. The CDR3 here is CASSQTLGTGRNQPQHF. The CDR3 bases are TGTGCCAGCAGCCAGACGCTGGGGACAGGGAGAAATCAGCCCCAGCATTTT.

The CDR3 DNA reads as TGCAGTGCCAAACGGCTGGAGACCCAGTACTTC. This encodes CSAKRLETQYF. J is TRBJ2-5 and V is TRBV20-1, with unresolved D. Trimming removed 6 bases at V and 5 bases at J, with 10 bases between. Germline assignment: CDR1 DFQATT and CDR2 SNEGSKA (reference sequence). CDR3 length equals 11 residues.

The J gene is TRBJ1-1, the V gene TRBV9; no clear D. The CDR3 runs to 14 residues. With 7 bases removed from V and 0 bases from J, the gap between germline ends came to 13 bases. Germline V CDR1 and CDR2: SGDLS, YYNGEE. The CDR3 sequence: CASDRAEMNTEAFF. The CDR3 nucleotides are TGTGCCAGCGACCGGGCGGAGATGAACACTGAAGCTTTCTTT.

The rearrangement links TRBV5-4 to TRBJ1-3, with 8 positions matching TRBD1. Germline V gene sequence: CDR1 SGHNT, CDR2 YYREEE (reference sequence). CDR3 size: 17 residues. J was trimmed by 7 bases and V by 3 bases; bases with no gene match: 15. Here the CDR3 DNA reads TGTGCCAGCAGCTCCAACAGGGGGGGAAGCAAAGGGAACACCATATATTTT. This gives the protein CASSSNRGGSKGNTIYF.

V and J are TRBV7-2 and TRBJ2-5; 7 bases agree with TRBD1. J gave up 5 bases and V 1 base, and 7 bases lay outside the gene matches. CDR1 is SGHTA, CDR2 FQGNSA, per germline. This CDR3 is built from 15 residues. CDR3 bases: TGTGCCAGCAGCTTAGAGGGGGCCGCTGACGAGACCCAGTACTTC. This translates into CASSLEGAADETQYF.

This clone is a singleton in its sample. The CDR3 loop is CASSLGWAYNEQFF. The DNA for the CDR3 is TGCGCCAGCAGCTTGGGGTGGGCCTACAATGAGCAGTTCTTC. The chain links TRBV5-1 to TRBJ2-1; no firm D call. This CDR3 is built from 14 residues. Germline V lookup: CDR1 SGHRS, CDR2 YFSETQ. Trimming stripped 0 bases from V and 2 bases from J, with 6 bases between.

The chain is built from TRBV19 and TRBJ1-2, with 8 nucleotides matching TRBD1. The germline CDR1 and CDR2 sequences are LNHDA and SQIVND (reference sequence). Germline trimming cut 4 bases from V and 5 bases from J; bases unmatched to any gene: 6. This CDR3 is 14 amino acids long. CDR3 coding DNA: TGTGCCAGTAGTACGCGGACAGGGCAGTATGGCTACACCTTC. Protein: CASSTRTGQYGYTF.

This chain links TRBV2 with TRBJ1-1, with 8 bases identical to TRBD1. V lost 4 bases and J lost 3; bases outside the gene matches: 13. From germline, CDR1 is SNHLY and CDR2 FYNNEI. This CDR3 has 17 amino acids. The CDR3 reads CASSGPRRGTGDTEAFF. CDR3 in DNA: TGTGCCAGCAGTGGACCCAGAAGGGGGACAGGAGACACTGAAGCTTTCTTT.

The chain recombines TRBV10-1 with TRBJ2-7; TRBD1 matches 10 bases. The length of the CDR3 is 14 residues. Germline trimming cut 6 bases from V and 6 bases from J; bases unmatched to any gene: 8. The germline CDR1 and CDR2 sequences are WNHNN and SYGVQD (reference sequence). CDR3 sequence reads: CASSSGQGVSEQYF. In DNA, the CDR3 is TGCGCCAGCAGCTCCGGACAGGGGGTTTCCGAGCAGTACTTC.

The rearrangement uses TRBV15 and TRBJ2-7; 7 bases map to TRBD1. The CDR3 length is 15 residues. J was trimmed by 6 bases and V by 3 bases; bases with no gene match: 11. Germline CDR1 LNHNV, CDR2 YYDKDF (reference sequence). The CDR3 sequence: CATSSPEGYRGEQYF. DNA of the CDR3: TGTGCCACCAGCAGCCCTGAGGGCTACAGGGGCGAGCAGTACTTC. Full variable domain (missing parts from reference TRBV15 and TRBJ2-7): DAMVIQNPRYQVTQFGKPVTLSCSQTLNHNVMYWYQQKSSQAPKLLFHYYDKDFNNEADTPDNFQSRRPNTSFCFLDIRSPGLGDTAMYLCATSSPEGYRGEQYFGPGTRLTVT.